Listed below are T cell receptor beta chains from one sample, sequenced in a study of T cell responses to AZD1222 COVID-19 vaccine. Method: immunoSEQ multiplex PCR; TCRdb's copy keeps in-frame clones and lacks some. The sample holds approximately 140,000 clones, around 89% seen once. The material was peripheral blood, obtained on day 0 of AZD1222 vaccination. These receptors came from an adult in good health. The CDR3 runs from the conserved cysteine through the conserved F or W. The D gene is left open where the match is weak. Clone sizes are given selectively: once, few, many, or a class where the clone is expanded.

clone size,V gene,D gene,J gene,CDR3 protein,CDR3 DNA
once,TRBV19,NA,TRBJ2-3,CASSRGSGRMGDTQYF,TGTGCCAGTAGTAGGGGCTCAGGCCGTATGGGGGATACGCAGTATTTT
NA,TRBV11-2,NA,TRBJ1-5,CASSLDRLQPQHF,TGTGCCAGCAGCTTAGATAGGCTCCAGCCCCAGCATTTT
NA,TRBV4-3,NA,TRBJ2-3,CASSQGTNAQYF,TGCGCCAGCAGCCAAGGGACAAATGCGCAGTATTTT
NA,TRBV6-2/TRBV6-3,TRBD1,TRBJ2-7,CASSPTGSSYEQYF,TGTGCCAGCAGTCCGACAGGGAGCTCCTACGAGCAGTACTTC
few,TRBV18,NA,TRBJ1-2,CASSPGERYGYTF,TGTGCCAGCTCACCCGGGGAGCGCTATGGCTACACCTTC
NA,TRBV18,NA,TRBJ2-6,CASSPQGGSGANVLTF,TGTGCCAGCTCACCGCAGGGGGGATCTGGGGCCAACGTCCTGACTTTC
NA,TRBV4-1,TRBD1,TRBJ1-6,CASSTRDRGQSPLHF,TGCGCCAGCAGCACACGGGACAGGGGGCAGTCACCCCTCCACTTT
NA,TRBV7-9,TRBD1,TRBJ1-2,CASSRAGGSYGYTF,TGTGCCAGCAGCCGTGCAGGGGGCTCCTATGGCTACACCTTC
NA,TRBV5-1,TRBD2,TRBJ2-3,CASSLVLAGTDTQYF,TGCGCCAGCAGCTTGGTACTAGCGGGTACAGATACGCAGTATTTT
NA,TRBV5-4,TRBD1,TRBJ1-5,CASSPGGSNQPQHF,TGTGCCAGCAGCCCAGGGGGAAGCAATCAGCCCCAGCATTTT
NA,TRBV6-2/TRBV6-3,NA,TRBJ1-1,CASSYVMQGTEAFF,TGTGCCAGCAGTTACGTGATGCAGGGCACTGAAGCTTTCTTT
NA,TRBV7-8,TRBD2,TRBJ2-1,CASRSLAGGYNEQFF,TGTGCCAGCAGATCACTAGCGGGAGGGTACAATGAGCAGTTCTTC
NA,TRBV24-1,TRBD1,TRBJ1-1,CATSDPRTGATEAFF,TGTGCCACCAGTGACCCTCGGACAGGGGCCACTGAAGCTTTCTTT
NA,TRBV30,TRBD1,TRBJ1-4,CAGGQEEKLFF,TGTGCCGGGGGACAGGAGGAAAAACTGTTTTTT
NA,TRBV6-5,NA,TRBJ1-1,CASSYSGYNTEAFF,TGTGCCAGCAGTTACTCCGGCTATAACACTGAAGCTTTCTTT
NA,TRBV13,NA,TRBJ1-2,CASSSPAGGYGYTF,TGTGCCAGCAGCTCCCCTGCCGGGGGCTATGGCTACACCTTC
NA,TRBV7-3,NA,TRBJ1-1,CASSLLGVMNTEAFF,TGTGCCAGCAGCTTACTGGGGGTGATGAACACTGAAGCTTTCTTT
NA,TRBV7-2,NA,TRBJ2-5,CASSPPNSRGTQYF,TGTGCCAGCAGCCCACCTAACTCGAGGGGGACCCAGTACTTC
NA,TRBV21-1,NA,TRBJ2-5,CASSKRLVTADQETQYF,TGTGCCAGCAGCAAGCGTTTGGTTACAGCGGACCAAGAGACCCAGTACTTC
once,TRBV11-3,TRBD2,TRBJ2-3,CASSLDYPGGVEDTQYF,TGTGCCAGCAGCTTAGATTATCCGGGAGGGGTTGAAGATACGCAGTATTTT
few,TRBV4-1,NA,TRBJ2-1,CASSQSTLRDLRHNEQFF,TGCGCCAGCAGCCAATCCACTCTCCGGGACTTAAGACACAATGAGCAGTTCTTC
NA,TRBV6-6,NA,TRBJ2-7,CASRPPGRDRNEQYF,TGTGCCAGCAGACCGCCAGGGCGGGACCGCAACGAGCAGTACTTC
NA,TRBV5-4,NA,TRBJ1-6,CATKQQGGYNSPLHF,TGTGCCACAAAACAGCAAGGGGGGTATAATTCACCCCTCCACTTT
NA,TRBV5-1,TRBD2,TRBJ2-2,CASAPPGRAGVGGELFF,TGCGCCAGCGCCCCCCCCGGCCGGGCGGGAGTGGGCGGGGAGCTGTTTTTT
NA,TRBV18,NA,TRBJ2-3,CASSSEGGVPYF,TGTGCCAGCTCATCGGAAGGGGGAGTCCCGTATTTT
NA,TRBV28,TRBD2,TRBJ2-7,CASTHGGTPGRYDEQYF,TGTGCCAGCACCCACGGGGGGACCCCGGGGAGGTATGACGAGCAGTACTTC
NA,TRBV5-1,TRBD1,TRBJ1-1,CASSWTGTGEWGRPNTEAFF,TGCGCCAGCAGCTGGACCGGGACAGGTGAATGGGGGAGGCCGAACACTGAAGCTTTCTTT
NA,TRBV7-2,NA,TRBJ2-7,CASSLALGAPYEQYF,TGTGCCAGCAGCTTAGCGCTCGGGGCCCCCTACGAGCAGTACTTC